The 26 T cell receptor beta chains in this list originate from one sample, sequenced in a study of blood T cell repertoires in COVID-19 (dated by TCRdb to 2018 to 2020). Receptors were amplified or captured by the immunoSEQ multiplex PCR assay. TCRdb took over this immuneACCESS table, retaining in-frame rearrangements with V and J assigned. Such tables are incomplete; in checked studies, under half of the missing clones stem from an unresolved V gene, and the remainder is unexplained. Present in this sample are over 600,000 clones, about nine tenths of which were seen just once. Of the sample, around 0.3% is held by the ten largest clones. The source material was peripheral blood. These receptors all come from a woman in her late teens or twenties with acute or convalescent COVID-19.

The V and J genes are TRBV21-1 and TRBJ1-2. TRBV21-1 is listed as a pseudogene. The CDR3 has 11 residues. The CDR3 here is CATRGSYGYTF. The CDR3 DNA is TGTGCCACCCGGGGGTCCTATGGCTACACCTTC.

The chain links TRBV28 to TRBJ1-6; 9 positions agree with TRBD1. The length of the CDR3 is 15 residues. The germline V gene has CDR1 MDHEN and CDR2 SYDVKM. The trim removed 7 bases at V and 7 bases at J, leaving 8 bases unmatched. CDR3 DNA sequence: TGTGCCAGCACCCTTTTTGGACAGGGGAATTCACCCCTCCACTTT. It encodes CASTLFGQGNSPLHF.

The chain uses TRBV7-9 and TRBJ1-1; D may be TRBD1 (6 bases). CDR1 and CDR2 from the germline V gene are SEHNR and FQNEAQ (reference sequence). The CDR3 spans 14 residues. V gave up 5 bases and J gave up 1 base, with 11 bases separating them. The CDR3 DNA reads as TGTGCCAGCAGCCCGGGGACATCGAACACTGAAGCTTTCTTT. Translating gives CASSPGTSNTEAFF.

The chain employs TRBV7-3 and TRBJ1-1, with TRBD1 as a possible D gene (5 bases). There are 15 residues in the CDR3. Trimming shortened V by 2 bases and J by 5 bases, and 15 bases separated the two germline ends. Germline assignment: CDR1 SGHTA and CDR2 FQGTGA. CDR3 bases: TGTGCCAGCAGCTTAGGCCGCCAGGGTTTGACTGAAGCTTTCTTT. Translated, it gives CASSLGRQGLTEAFF.

Comment on this clone: Other DNA sequences within the sample encode an identical CDR3. The chain combines TRBV24-1 with TRBJ2-1, with TRBD1 matching over 9 bases. J lost 5 bases, V lost 5 bases, and 3 bases had no gene match. This CDR3 contains 14 residues. CDR1 and CDR2 from the germline V gene are KGHDR and SFDVKD. The CDR3 DNA is TGTGCCACCAGTGGCAGACAGGGGGACAATGAGCAGTTCTTC. Protein: CATSGRQGDNEQFF.

The CDR3 nucleotides read TGTGCCAGCAGTTACTCCGGTGAAGCTTTCTTT. Residues: CASSYSGEAFF. The chain recombines TRBV25-1 with TRBJ1-1, with D uncertain. Germline V CDR1 and CDR2: MGHDK, SYGVNS. V was trimmed by 5 bases and J by 7 bases, leaving 8 bases between them. CDR3 length: 11 residues. Drawing the rest from reference TRBV25-1 and TRBJ1-1, the complete variable domain is EADIYQTPRYLVIGTGKKITLECSQTMGHDKMYWYQQDPGMELHLIHYSYGVNSTEKGDLSSESTVSRIRTEHFPLTLESARPSHTSQYLCASSYSGEAFFGQGTRLTVV.

In the case of this clone: The junction departs from the called germline gene at one end, perhaps through a read error. This chain connects TRBV12-3 or TRBV12-4 to TRBJ1-1; TRBD1 agrees at 9 bases. This CDR3 is built from 11 residues. CDR3: CASSLHRTGVF. The DNA of the CDR3 is TGTGCCAGCAGTCTACATCGGACAGGGGTATTT.

The chain employs TRBV3-1 (or the pseudogene TRBV3-2) and TRBJ2-7; TRBD1 matches at 9 bases. This CDR3 is 14 amino acids long. J gave up 2 bases and V 4 bases, and 3 bases lay outside the gene matches. In germline, CDR1 is LGHDT, CDR2 YNNKEL (reference sequence). DNA of the CDR3: TGTGCCAGCAGCCGACAGGGGGTAACCTACGAGCAGTACTTC. Translating gives CASSRQGVTYEQYF.

The chain employs TRBV24-1 and TRBJ2-1; the D gene is possibly TRBD2 (6 bases). The CDR3 extends over 17 amino acids. V was pared by 3 bases and J by 7 bases, with 21 bases between. Germline lookup yields CDR1 KGHDR and CDR2 SFDVKD. The CDR3 reads CATSDPIPGTVDNEQFF. The CDR3 DNA reads as TGTGCCACCAGTGATCCGATCCCCGGGACTGTAGATAATGAGCAGTTCTTC.

This chain links TRBV5-1 with TRBJ2-7; 10 bases fit TRBD1. CDR1 and CDR2 (germline): SGHRS, YFSETQ. Unmatched junction bases numbered 16, after V lost 4 bases and J lost 0 bases. The CDR3 runs 19 residues. CDR3 DNA: TGCGCCAGCAGCCTACCGGGACAGGGGTCCAATTTTAGCTCCTACGAGCAGTACTTC. Translating it yields CASSLPGQGSNFSSYEQYF. The full variable domain, completed using reference TRBV5-1 and TRBJ2-7, is KAGVTQTPRYLIKTRGQQVTLSCSPISGHRSVSWYQQTPGQGLQFLFEYFSETQRNKGNFPGRFSGRQFSNSRSEMNVSTLELGDSALYLCASSLPGQGSNFSSYEQYFGPGTRLTVT.

V is TRBV11-2 and J is TRBJ1-1, with D possibly matching TRBD1 (5 bases). Looked up from germline, CDR1 is SGHAT and CDR2 is FQNNGV. CDR3 size: 12 residues. Deletions cut 1 base from V and 10 bases from J, with 10 bases between. The CDR3: CASSLGGRVAFF. The CDR3 DNA follows: TGTGCCAGCAGCTTAGGGGGCAGGGTAGCTTTCTTT.

The V and J genes are TRBV19 and TRBJ2-1; tentative D call: TRBD2 (5 bases). Germline V gene lookup returns CDR1 LNHDA and CDR2 SQIVND (reference sequence). The V end was cut by 0 bases, the J end by 7 bases, with 19 bases between. The CDR3 consists of 17 residues. The CDR3 here is CASSIEPLGLLRNEQFF. Here the CDR3 DNA reads TGTGCCAGTAGTATAGAACCCCTCGGACTCCTAAGGAATGAGCAGTTCTTC.

The chain has TRBV30 and TRBJ2-1; D gene unclear. V gave up 5 bases and J gave up 5 bases, with 16 bases separating them. Germline V gene sequence: CDR1 GTSNPN, CDR2 SVGIG (reference sequence). The CDR3 length is 14 residues. The CDR3 sequence: CAWSPRRINNEQFF. CDR3 bases: TGTGCCTGGTCCCCTAGGCGGATTAACAATGAGCAGTTCTTC.

This chain links TRBV7-9 with TRBJ2-3; D is possibly TRBD2 (6 bases). Germline loops: CDR1 SEHNR, CDR2 FQNEAQ (reference sequence). Trimming left V 2 bases short and J 6 bases short, with 15 bases between. The CDR3 length is 15 residues. CDR3 protein: CASSLTDGGRDTQYF. The CDR3 DNA reads TGTGCCAGCAGCTTAACAGACGGGGGAAGGGATACGCAGTATTTT. The full variable domain, rest sourced from reference TRBV7-9 and TRBJ2-3, is DTGVSQNPRHKITKRGQNVTFRCDPISEHNRLYWYRQTLGQGPEFLTYFQNEAQLEKSRLLSDRFSAERPKGSFSTLEIQRTEQGDSAMYLCASSLTDGGRDTQYFGPGTRLTVL.

This clone turned up a few times. This chain uses TRBV24-1 with TRBJ2-2, with D perhaps matching TRBD1 (5 bases). Trimming cost V 6 bases and J 1 base, with 8 bases left between them. The CDR3 loop spans 14 amino acids. Germline V gives CDR1 KGHDR, CDR2 SFDVKD. CDR3 nucleotide sequence: TGTGCCACCAGTCAAGGGGAGAACACCGGGGAGCTGTTTTTT. It translates to CATSQGENTGELFF.

J is TRBJ1-1 and V is TRBV6-5, with D maybe TRBD1 (5 bases). This CDR3 has 11 amino acids. The V and J ends lost 5 bases and 7 bases respectively, with 8 bases between them. Per germline, CDR1 MNHEY and CDR2 SVGAGI. The CDR3 coding sequence is TGTGCCAGCAGTAGGGGAATTGAAGCTTTCTTT. It translates to CASSRGIEAFF.

For this clone: Other DNA sequences in the same sample also yield this CDR3. The chain employs TRBV6-2 or TRBV6-3 and TRBJ2-7; no firm D call. Germline CDR1 is MNHEY and CDR2 is SVGEGT. The V end lost 2 bases, the J end lost 4 bases, and 6 bases lay between the germline ends. The CDR3 runs 12 residues. CDR3 amino acids: CASSYPGYEQYF. Here the CDR3 DNA reads TGTGCCAGCAGTTACCCAGGTTACGAGCAGTACTTC.

This chain connects TRBV15 to TRBJ2-7, with D unresolved. CDR1 and CDR2 from the germline V gene are LNHNV and YYDKDF (reference sequence). The CDR3 contains 14 residues. V lost 0 bases to trimming and J lost 1 base, with 7 bases between them. The DNA of the CDR3 is TGTGCCACCAGCAGAGAGGCCAGGTCCTACGAGCAGTACTTC. As protein: CATSREARSYEQYF.

This clone was counted between two and nine times. The J gene is TRBJ1-2, the V gene TRBV30; D may be TRBD1 (5 bases). The CDR3 contains 15 residues. Germline V gene sequence: CDR1 GTSNPN, CDR2 SVGIG (reference sequence). The V end was cut by 4 bases, the J end by 6 bases, with 21 bases between. The DNA for the CDR3 is TGTGCCTGGACGACTGACGTGTCAGGGATAGATGGCTACACCTTC. It yields the protein CAWTTDVSGIDGYTF. The full variable domain, with the rest looked up from reference TRBV30 and TRBJ1-2, is SQTIHQWPATLVQPVGSPLSLECTVEGTSNPNLYWYRQAAGRGLQLLFYSVGIGQISSEVPQNLSASRPQDRQFILSSKKLLLSDSGFYLCAWTTDVSGIDGYTFGSGTRLTVV.

This clone showed up just once. V is TRBV5-4 and J is TRBJ2-2; 15 bases map to TRBD2. Germline lookup yields CDR1 SGHNT and CDR2 YYREEE (reference sequence). The CDR3 sequence is 17 residues long. The V segment lost 4 bases and the J segment 5 bases; nucleotides outside the gene matches: 6. This CDR3 is CASSRTSGGAFTGELFF. The DNA for the CDR3 is TGTGCCAGCAGCCGGACTAGCGGGGGGGCCTTTACCGGGGAGCTGTTTTTT.

V and J are TRBV28 and TRBJ1-2; 8 bases align to TRBD1. The V and J ends lost 6 bases and 7 bases, in that order; junction bases with no gene match: 7. This CDR3 spans 13 amino acids. In germline, CDR1 is MDHEN, CDR2 SYDVKM. The CDR3 here is CASSPTGVSGYTF. CDR3 DNA sequence: TGTGCCAGCAGCCCGACAGGGGTTAGTGGCTACACCTTC.

The rearrangement links TRBV27 to TRBJ1-5; D is unresolved. The CDR3 loop spans 15 amino acids. Germline V gene lookup returns CDR1 MNHEY and CDR2 SMNVEV (reference sequence). Trimming cost V 3 bases and J 6 bases, with 15 bases left between them. Here the CDR3 DNA reads TGTGCCAGCAGTTTCGCAGGCTCATCAGGTCAGCCCCAGCATTTT. The encoded protein is CASSFAGSSGQPQHF.

This chain connects TRBV19 to TRBJ2-4, with a possible D match to TRBD2 (5 bases). Germline-derived CDR1 and CDR2 are LNHDA and SQIVND (reference sequence). Trimming shortened V by 6 bases and J by 1 base, and 16 bases separated the two germline ends. CDR3 length: 16 amino acids. This CDR3 is CASRFKREEAKNIQYF. Here the CDR3 DNA reads TGTGCCAGTAGGTTCAAGAGGGAAGAGGCCAAAAACATTCAGTACTTC.

The chain couples TRBV5-4 to TRBJ2-3, with 7 bases lining up with TRBD2. The ends lost 4 bases at V and 1 base at J; junction bases unmatched: 9. This CDR3 region has 16 residues. The germline V gene encodes CDR1 SGHNT and CDR2 YYREEE (reference sequence). This CDR3 reads CASSAKEGRGTDTQYF. CDR3 bases: TGTGCCAGCAGCGCGAAGGAAGGGAGGGGCACAGATACGCAGTATTTT. Full variable domain (outside the CDR3, taken from reference TRBV5-4 and TRBJ2-3): ETGVTQSPTHLIKTRGQQVTLRCSSQSGHNTVSWYQQALGQGPQFIFQYYREEENGRGNFPPRFSGLQFPNYSSELNVNALELDDSALYLCASSAKEGRGTDTQYFGPGTRLTVL.

The chain joins TRBV28 to TRBJ2-1; TRBD2 aligns across 9 bases. The V gene end was trimmed by 6 bases and the J gene end by 2 bases; junction bases not matched to a gene: 5. The CDR3 totals 15 residues. Germline CDR1 reads MDHEN; CDR2 reads SYDVKM. CDR3 region: CASRDSGRAYNEQFF. CDR3 bases: TGTGCCAGCAGAGATAGCGGGAGAGCCTACAATGAGCAGTTCTTC.

The chain uses TRBV5-5 and TRBJ1-6, with 7 bases that match TRBD1. There are 14 residues in the CDR3. The V gene end was trimmed by 2 bases and the J gene end by 7 bases; junction bases not matched to a gene: 3. In germline, CDR1 is SGHKS, CDR2 YYEKEE (reference sequence). CDR3 coding DNA: TGTGCCAGCAGCTTCGGGACAGAAAATTCACCCCTCCACTTT. Its translation is CASSFGTENSPLHF.